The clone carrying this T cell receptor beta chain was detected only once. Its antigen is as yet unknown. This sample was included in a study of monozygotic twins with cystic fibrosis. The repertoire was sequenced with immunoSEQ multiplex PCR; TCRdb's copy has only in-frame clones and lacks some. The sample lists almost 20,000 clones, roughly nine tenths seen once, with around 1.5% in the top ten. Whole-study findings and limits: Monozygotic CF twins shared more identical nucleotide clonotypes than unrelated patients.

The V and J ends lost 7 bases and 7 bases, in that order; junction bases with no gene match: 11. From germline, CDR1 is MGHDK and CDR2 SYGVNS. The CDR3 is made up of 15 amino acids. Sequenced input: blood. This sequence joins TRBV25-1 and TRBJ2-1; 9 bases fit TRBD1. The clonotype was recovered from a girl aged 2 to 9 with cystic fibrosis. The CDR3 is CASTLPGTGTNEQFF. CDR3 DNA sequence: TGTGCCAGCACCCTACCCGGGACAGGGACAAATGAGCAGTTCTTC.